Described below is a single TCR beta chain sequence and its context. This specimen comes from a study of PD-L1 blockade in urothelial cancer. Study details: The year 2014 saw patients start atezolizumab, 1,200 mg intravenously every 3 weeks. Researchers looked at the blood 3 weeks (second dose) and 6 weeks after treatment began.

Sequencing used immunoSEQ multiplex PCR; TCRdb keeps in-frame clones, though not all of them. The repertoire holds about 38,000 clones, with about 86% as singletons. This material consisted of PBMCs, taken around atezolizumab (anti-PD-L1) treatment. The receptor was derived from a man between 60 and 70 years old with urothelial cancer.

The CDR3 spells CASSDRGGHSPLHF. DNA of the CDR3: TGTGCCAGCAGTGACAGGGGGGGGCATTCACCCCTCCACTTT. The chain is built from TRBV6-4 and TRBJ1-6; TRBD1 is a possible D gene (6 bases). The CDR3 loop spans 14 amino acids. Trimming stripped 2 bases from V and 8 bases from J, with 10 bases between. Per germline, CDR1 MRHNA and CDR2 SNTAGT.